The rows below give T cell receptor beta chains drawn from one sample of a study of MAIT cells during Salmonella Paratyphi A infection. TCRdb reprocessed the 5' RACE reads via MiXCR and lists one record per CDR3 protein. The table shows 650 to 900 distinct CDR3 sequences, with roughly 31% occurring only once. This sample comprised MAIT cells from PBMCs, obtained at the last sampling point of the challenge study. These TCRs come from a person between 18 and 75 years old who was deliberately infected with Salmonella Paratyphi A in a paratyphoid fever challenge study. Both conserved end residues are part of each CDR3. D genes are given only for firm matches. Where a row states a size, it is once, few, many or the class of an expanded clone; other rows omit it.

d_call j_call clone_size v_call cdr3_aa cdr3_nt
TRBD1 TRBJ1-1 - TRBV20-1 CSATGGMNTEAFF TGCAGTGCTACAGGGGGCATGAACACTGAAGCTTTCTTT
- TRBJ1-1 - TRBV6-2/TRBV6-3 CASSWTETNTEAFF TGTGCCAGCAGTTGGACAGAGACGAACACTGAAGCTTTCTTT
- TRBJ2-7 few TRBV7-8 CASRGNTYEQYF TGTGCCAGCAGAGGAAATACCTACGAGCAGTACTTC
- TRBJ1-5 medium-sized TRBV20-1 CSARGAEGQPQHF TGCAGTGCTAGAGGAGCCGAGGGGCAGCCCCAGCATTTT
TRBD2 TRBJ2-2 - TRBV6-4 CASSDTSGGATGELFF TGTGCCAGCAGTGACACTAGCGGGGGGGCCACCGGGGAGCTGTTTTTT
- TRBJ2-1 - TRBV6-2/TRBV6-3 CASSYGDSYNEQFF TGTGCCAGCAGTTATGGGGATTCCTACAATGAGCAGTTCTTC
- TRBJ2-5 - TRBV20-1 CSASRRGFQETQYF TGCAGTGCCAGTCGTCGCGGCTTCCAAGAGACCCAGTACTTC
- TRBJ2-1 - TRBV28 CASTRESTFF TGTGCCAGCACCCGGGAAAGTACGTTCTTC
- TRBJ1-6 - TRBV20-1 CSALRPGLVRDNSPLHF TGCAGTGCCCTTCGACCGGGTTTAGTTCGGGATAATTCACCCCTCCACTTT
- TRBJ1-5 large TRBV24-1 CATSIDQPQHF TGTGCCACCAGTATCGATCAGCCCCAGCATTTT
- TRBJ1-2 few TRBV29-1 CSVEAALGITSYGYTF TGCAGCGTTGAAGCCGCGCTGGGAATAACCTCCTATGGCTACACCTTC
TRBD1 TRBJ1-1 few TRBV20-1 CSAYGQGGQTEAFF TGCAGTGCTTACGGACAGGGAGGACAGACTGAAGCTTTCTTT
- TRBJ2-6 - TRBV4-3 CASSQDAGTGANFLTF TGCGCCAGCAGCCAAGACGCCGGCACTGGGGCCAACTTCCTGACTTTC
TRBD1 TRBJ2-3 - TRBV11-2 CASSSRPGTGSDTQYF TGTGCCAGCAGCTCTAGACCTGGGACAGGGTCAGATACGCAGTATTTT
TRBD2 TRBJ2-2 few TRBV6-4 CASSSGRDTGELFF TGTGCCAGCAGCAGCGGGAGGGACACCGGGGAGCTGTTTTTT
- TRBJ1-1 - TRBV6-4 CASSEGENTEAFF TGTGCCAGCAGTGAAGGGGAAAACACTGAAGCTTTCTTT
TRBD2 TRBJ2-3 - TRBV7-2 CASRVLAGLTDTQYF TGTGCCAGCAGGGTGTTAGCGGGATTGACAGATACGCAGTATTTT
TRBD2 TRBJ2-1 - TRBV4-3 CASSQGLAGEINEQFF TGCGCCAGCAGCCAAGGACTAGCGGGAGAGATCAATGAGCAGTTCTTC
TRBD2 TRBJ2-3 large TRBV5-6 CASSWDYQLGNTQYF TGTGCCAGCAGCTGGGACTACCAGTTGGGGAATACGCAGTATTTT
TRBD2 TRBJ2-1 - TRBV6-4 CASSDSTSGGRNNEQFF TGTGCCAGCAGTGACTCGACTAGCGGGGGGAGGAACAATGAGCAGTTCTTC
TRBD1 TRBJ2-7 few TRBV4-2 CASSGGQGDYEQYF TGTGCCAGCAGCGGCGGACAGGGGGATTACGAGCAGTACTTC
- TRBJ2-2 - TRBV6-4 CASSEGGDTGELFF TGTGCCAGCAGTGAGGGTGGAGACACCGGGGAGCTGTTTTTT
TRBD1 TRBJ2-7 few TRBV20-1 CSASFPGTAYEQYF TGCAGTGCTAGTTTTCCCGGGACAGCCTACGAGCAGTACTTC
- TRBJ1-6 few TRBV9 CASSASSSYNSPLHF TGTGCCAGCAGCGCCTCAAGCTCCTATAATTCACCCCTCCACTTT
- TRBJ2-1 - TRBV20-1 CSARGEDSQYNEQFF TGCAGTGCTAGAGGTGAGGACTCCCAATACAATGAGCAGTTCTTC
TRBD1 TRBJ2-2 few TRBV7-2 CASSLGQGSTGELFF TGTGCCAGCAGCTTAGGACAGGGTAGCACCGGGGAGCTGTTTTTT
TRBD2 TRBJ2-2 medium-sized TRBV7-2 CASSSLGGMTGELFF TGTGCCAGCAGCTCACTCGGGGGGATGACCGGGGAGCTGTTTTTT
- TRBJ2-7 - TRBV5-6 CASTLRGQTYEQYF TGTGCCAGCACTCTTCGTGGACAGACCTACGAGCAGTACTTC
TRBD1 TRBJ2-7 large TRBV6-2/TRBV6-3 CASSYSGTGGYEQYF TGTGCCAGCAGTTACTCCGGGACAGGGGGCTACGAGCAGTACTTC
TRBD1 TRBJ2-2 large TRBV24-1 CATEPTDRGLAGELFF TGTGCCACCGAACCCACCGACAGGGGGCTGGCCGGGGAGCTGTTTTTT
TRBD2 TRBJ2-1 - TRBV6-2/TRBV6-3 CASSYRLAGAWEQFF TGTGCCAGCAGTTATAGACTAGCGGGAGCCTGGGAGCAGTTCTTC
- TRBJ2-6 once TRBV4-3 CASSQDVGSGANVLTF TGCGCCAGCAGCCAAGATGTAGGCTCTGGGGCCAACGTCCTGACTTTC
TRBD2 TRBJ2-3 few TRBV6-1 CASSESPGGAGTDTQYF TGTGCCAGCAGTGAAAGTCCCGGGGGGGCTGGCACAGATACGCAGTATTTT
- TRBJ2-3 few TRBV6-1 CASSESFEGADTQYF TGTGCCAGCAGTGAATCCTTTGAAGGGGCAGATACGCAGTATTTT
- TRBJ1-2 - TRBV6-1 CASSEREIANGYTF TGTGCCAGCAGTGAAAGGGAGATCGCGAATGGCTACACCTTC
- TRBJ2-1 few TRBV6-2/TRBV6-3 CASNGGESYNEQFF TGTGCCAGCAACGGCGGGGAGTCCTACAATGAGCAGTTCTTC
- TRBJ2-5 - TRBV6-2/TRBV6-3 CASNGGESYNEQYF TGTGCCAGCAACGGCGGGGAGTCCTACAATGAGCAGTACTTC
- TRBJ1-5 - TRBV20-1 CSARDRTESQPQHF TGCAGTGCTAGAGATAGGACAGAGAGTCAGCCCCAGCATTTT
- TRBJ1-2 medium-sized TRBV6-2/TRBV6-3 CASSSGESYGYTF TGTGCCAGCAGTTCAGGGGAAAGTTATGGCTACACCTTC
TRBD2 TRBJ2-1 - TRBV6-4 CASSRAGENNEQFF TGTGCCAGCAGTCGAGCGGGAGAGAACAATGAGCAGTTCTTC
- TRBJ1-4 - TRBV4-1 CASSQDGRVLNEKLFF TGCGCCAGCAGCCAAGATGGCAGGGTCCTTAATGAAAAACTGTTTTTT
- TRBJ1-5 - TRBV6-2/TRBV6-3 CATAKGYSNQPQNF TGTGCCACCGCAAAGGGATATAGCAATCAGCCCCAGAATTTT